Below, 13 T cell receptor beta chains from the same sample are listed, as sequenced in a study of cytomegalovirus exposure and HLA in healthy donors. Vbeta (60) and Jbeta (13) primers were used in the PCR. The assay was immunoSEQ multiplex PCR, and TCRdb's table has in-frame clones only and misses some. Of about 97,000 clones in the sample, 70% to 80% were seen once. The sample comprised PBMCs. Receptor source: a male donor in good health and CMV-seropositive.

The rearrangement links TRBV15 to TRBJ1-1, with TRBD1 matching 7 bases. V lost 0 bases and J lost 4; bases outside the gene matches: 2. Germline V CDR1 and CDR2: LNHNV, YYDKDF (reference sequence). This CDR3 is built from 14 residues. Here the CDR3 DNA reads TGTGCCACCAGCAGAGAACAGGGGAGCACTGAAGCTTTCTTT. Its protein is CATSREQGSTEAFF.

This chain links TRBV27 with TRBJ2-3; tentative D call: TRBD1 (5 bases). CDR1 is MNHEY, CDR2 SMNVEV, per germline (reference sequence). The CDR3 sequence is 16 residues long. Trimming removed 6 bases from V and 6 bases from J, with 22 bases in between. Here the CDR3 reads CASSLFWGRAGDTQYF. The DNA for the CDR3 is TGTGCCAGCAGCCTATTTTGGGGCAGGGCAGGGGATACGCAGTATTTT.

The rearrangement links TRBV9 to TRBJ1-6; possibly TRBD1 for D (5 bases). Looked up from germline, CDR1 is SGDLS and CDR2 is YYNGEE. The CDR3 consists of 14 residues. V was pared by 4 bases and J by 9 bases, with 14 bases between. The CDR3 nucleotides are TGTGCCAGCAGCTCTTCTGGGGGAGGTTCACCCCTCCACTTT. The encoded protein is CASSSSGGGSPLHF.

Here the CDR3 reads CASSSSRDTNVQETQYF. In DNA form, the CDR3 reads TGCGCCAGCAGCTCGAGCAGGGATACTAACGTCCAAGAGACCCAGTACTTC. The chain links TRBV5-1 to TRBJ2-5, with TRBD1 as a possible D gene (5 bases). Germline V gene data show CDR1 as SGHRS and CDR2 as YFSETQ. V lost 3 bases, J lost 1 base, and 19 bases lay in between. The CDR3 has 17 amino acids.

This chain's CDR3 is CASSLWTGREQYF. The CDR3 coding sequence is TGTGCCAGCAGCTTGTGGACAGGGAGGGAGCAGTACTTC. V usage is TRBV5-5 and J usage is TRBJ2-7; TRBD1 agrees at 8 bases. Unmatched junction bases numbered 4, after V lost 1 base and J lost 7 bases. Germline CDR1 and CDR2: SGHKS and YYEKEE (reference sequence). This CDR3 region has 13 residues.

The sample holds one count of this clone. CDR3 coding DNA: TGTGCCAGCAGTGAAGGGCAGGTCGGCCAATTAGGCTACACCTTC. Residues: CASSEGQVGQLGYTF. The chain carries TRBV2 and TRBJ1-2; D unclear. V gave up 1 base and J gave up 8 bases, with 17 bases separating them. Germline values: CDR1 SNHLY, CDR2 FYNNEI. The length of the CDR3 is 15 residues. Complete variable domain (other parts from reference TRBV2 and TRBJ1-2): EPEVTQTPSHQVTQMGQEVILRCVPISNHLYFYWYRQILGQKVEFLVSFYNNEISEKSEIFDDQFSVERPDGSNFTLKIRSTKLEDSAMYFCASSEGQVGQLGYTFGSGTRLTVV.

This clone was observed a few times. J is TRBJ2-3 and V is TRBV6-4, with 15 bases matching TRBD2. The CDR3 extends over 18 amino acids. The V segment lost 2 bases and the J segment 3 bases; nucleotides outside the gene matches: 6. Germline CDR1 MRHNA, CDR2 SNTAGT. Here the CDR3 DNA reads TGTGCCAGCAGTGACCGATGGACTAGCGGGGGGGCAACAGATACGCAGTATTTT. It encodes CASSDRWTSGGATDTQYF.

The count of this clone is one. The CDR3 nucleotides read TGCGCCAGCAGATCCGGGACAGGGTCTGGCTACACCTTC. Amino acid sequence: CASRSGTGSGYTF. The chain couples TRBV5-1 to TRBJ1-2, with 9 bases matching TRBD1. V gave up 5 bases and J gave up 7 bases; unmatched junction bases: 6. The CDR3 contains 13 residues. Per the germline V gene, CDR1 is SGHRS and CDR2 is YFSETQ. The whole variable domain, remainder taken from reference TRBV5-1 and TRBJ1-2, is KAGVTQTPRYLIKTRGQQVTLSCSPISGHRSVSWYQQTPGQGLQFLFEYFSETQRNKGNFPGRFSGRQFSNSRSEMNVSTLELGDSALYLCASRSGTGSGYTFGSGTRLTVV.

This rearrangement joins TRBV5-1 to TRBJ2-3; 9 bases match TRBD2. CDR1 SGHRS and CDR2 YFSETQ come from the germline V gene. CDR3 length: 13 amino acids. Trimming at V came to 5 bases and at J to 5 bases, leaving 3 bases not matched to a gene. The CDR3 bases are TGCGCCAGCAGTGCGGGGGGGCTAGATACGCAGTATTTT. Translating gives CASSAGGLDTQYF.

The chain links TRBV4-2 to TRBJ1-2; D may be TRBD1 (6 bases). Trimming shortened V by 4 bases and J by 2 bases, and 8 bases separated the two germline ends. The CDR3 runs 13 residues. The V gene's germline CDR1 is LGHNA and CDR2 YNFKEQ. CDR3 protein: CASSLDSNYGYTF. The DNA for the CDR3 is TGTGCCAGCAGCCTGGACAGCAACTATGGCTACACCTTC.

This chain connects TRBV30 to TRBJ1-2; TRBD1 agrees at 8 bases. This CDR3 is 18 amino acids long. Germline trimming cut 2 bases from V and 1 base from J; bases unmatched to any gene: 15. Germline-derived CDR1 and CDR2 are GTSNPN and SVGIG (reference sequence). CDR3 DNA sequence: TGTGCCTGGAGTTTCAGTCTGGGAGGACAGGGCCTTAACTATGGCTACACCTTC. Translated: CAWSFSLGGQGLNYGYTF.

This clone has only a few counts. The J gene is TRBJ1-5, the V gene TRBV4-1; D unclear. The CDR3 is made up of 14 amino acids. V shed 5 bases and J shed 9 bases, with 17 bases lying between them. Per germline, CDR1 MGHRA and CDR2 YSYEKL. Here the CDR3 DNA reads TGCGCCAGCAGCGGCGGACTGGGCAAGCTGCCCCAGCATTTT. Protein: CASSGGLGKLPQHF.

The chain employs TRBV5-1 and TRBJ1-5, with a weak D call TRBD1 (6 bases). The CDR3 contains 16 residues. Germline V gene data show CDR1 as SGHRS and CDR2 as YFSETQ. Trimming shortened V by 0 bases and J by 3 bases, and 13 bases separated the two germline ends. In nucleotides, the CDR3 is TGCGCCAGCAGCTTGGAGGGCAGGGGAAACAATCAGCCCCAGCATTTT. Protein sequence: CASSLEGRGNNQPQHF.